The 26 T cell receptor beta chains given below trace back to one sample, sequenced in a study of human T cells and chemical hapten exposure. TCRdb called the RACE reads again in MiXCR, with one record for every CDR3 protein. The table has some 330,000 distinct CDR3 sequences, about 5% seen once; the top ten hold approximately 8.2%. The time point denotes: pre-sensitization, week 0. Treatment denoted: therapeutic diphenylcyclopropenone sensitization with weekly scalp DPC. Sequencing used whole blood, obtained in connection with sensitization to the hapten diphenylcyclopropenone (DPC). Every receptor here comes from a woman younger than 35 with alopecia areata. Some clones in this sample may be carry-over from other donors' samples.

This clonotype showed up many times. This chain uses TRBV27 with TRBJ2-7; D is unclear. This CDR3 spans 13 amino acids. From germline, CDR1 is MNHEY and CDR2 SMNVEV (reference sequence). The V end was cut by 3 bases, the J end by 4 bases, with 10 bases between. CDR3 sequence reads: CASSFSVGYEQYF. The CDR3 nucleotides read TGTGCCAGCAGTTTCAGTGTCGGTTACGAGCAGTACTTC.

The sample holds a few counts of this clonotype. The CDR3 loop reads CASSPTTPLNQPQHF. As DNA, the CDR3 is TGTGCCAGCAGCCCCACGACCCCATTAAATCAGCCCCAGCATTTT. The chain employs TRBV7-9 and TRBJ1-5; the D is unclear. V shed 5 bases and J shed 4 bases, with 15 bases lying between them. This CDR3 comprises 15 residues. Germline values: CDR1 SEHNR, CDR2 FQNEAQ (reference sequence).

This clonotype was counted between two and nine times. The chain has TRBV6-5 and TRBJ2-5; D might be TRBD1 (6 bases). CDR3 length: 15 amino acids. The ends were cut back, 2 bases at V and 3 bases at J, with 13 bases in the middle. Germline V gives CDR1 MNHEY, CDR2 SVGAGI. The CDR3 protein is CASSYGSTGKETQYF. DNA of the CDR3: TGTGCCAGCAGTTACGGGTCCACAGGGAAAGAGACCCAGTACTTC.

DNA of the CDR3: TGCGCCAGCAGCCCGCGGACCTTTAGCAATCAGCCCCAGCATTTT. It translates to CASSPRTFSNQPQHF. The chain joins TRBV4-1 to TRBJ1-5; D is unresolved. Germline CDR1 and CDR2: MGHRA and YSYEKL. This CDR3 contains 15 residues. V was clipped by 4 bases and J by 0 bases, with 10 bases between them.

This chain joins TRBV20-1 and TRBJ1-5; D is unclear. V shed 6 bases and J shed 2 bases, with 20 bases lying between them. This CDR3 is 16 amino acids long. The germline gives CDR1 DFQATT, CDR2 SNEGSKA (reference sequence). This chain's CDR3 is CSARGLGRRGNQPQHF. As DNA, the CDR3 is TGCAGTGCCCGAGGGTTGGGGAGGCGAGGCAATCAGCCCCAGCATTTT.

Of note for this clonotype: This may be a read error: a much more frequent sequence differs by one nucleotide. The chain combines TRBV20-1 with TRBJ2-7; 11 bases fit TRBD2. CDR1 is DFQATT and CDR2 is SNEGSKA in the germline V gene (reference sequence). This CDR3 is 14 amino acids long. The CDR3 loop reads CSTRLAGGSYEQYF. The CDR3 DNA sequence: TGCAGTACTAGGCTAGCGGGGGGATCCTACGAGCAGTACTTC.

This clonotype showed up many times. The genes are TRBV14 and TRBJ2-1; 7 bases are shared with TRBD1. Germline CDR1 and CDR2: SGHDN and FVKESK. With V trimmed by 1 base and J by 7 bases, 4 bases remained unmatched. This CDR3 comprises 14 residues. CDR3 in DNA: TGTGCCAGCAGCCAAGTTGGGACAGTAAATGAGCAGTTCTTC. This gives the protein CASSQVGTVNEQFF.

This clonotype was seen ten or more times. The chain is built from TRBV10-3 and TRBJ2-1, with 13 bases fitting TRBD2. This CDR3 contains 16 residues. V shed 6 bases and J 7 bases; nucleotides not matched to a gene: 9. Looked up from germline, CDR1 is ENHRY and CDR2 is SYGVKD. The CDR3 coding sequence is TGTGCCATCAGCTTTACTAGCGGGGGGGCCAGGAATGAGCAGTTCTTC. Protein sequence: CAISFTSGGARNEQFF.

The chain has TRBV5-4 and TRBJ2-6; a weak D match, TRBD1 (5 bases). V was trimmed by 4 bases and J by 0 bases, leaving 11 bases between them. In germline, CDR1 is SGHNT, CDR2 YYREEE (reference sequence). This CDR3 region has 16 residues. The CDR3 here is CASSPDRPSGANVLTF. Written as DNA, the CDR3 is TGTGCCAGCAGCCCCGACAGACCCTCTGGGGCCAACGTCCTGACTTTC.

In its sample, this clonotype was seen many times. This chain links TRBV7-8 with TRBJ2-3, with D unresolved. This CDR3 has 13 residues. V lost 0 bases and J lost 5, with 6 bases in between. Germline CDR1 SGHVS, CDR2 FQNEAQ. DNA for the CDR3: TGTGCCAGCAGCTTAGCGCTTCTAGATACGCAGTATTTT. Its protein is CASSLALLDTQYF.

This rearrangement joins TRBV19 to TRBJ2-2; D is unclear. With 6 bases removed from V and 5 bases from J, the gap between germline ends came to 10 bases. Germline lookup yields CDR1 LNHDA and CDR2 SQIVND (reference sequence). The CDR3 runs to 13 residues. CDR3: CASSYSRTGELFF. In DNA form, the CDR3 reads TGTGCCAGTAGCTATTCAAGGACCGGGGAGCTGTTTTTT.

This clonotype showed up just a few times. The chain uses TRBV5-6 and TRBJ1-1; the match to TRBD1 covers 7 bases. The germline V gene encodes CDR1 SGHDT and CDR2 YYEEEE. V trimming: 1 base; J trimming: 7 bases; junction bases outside the gene matches: 10. The CDR3 sequence is 15 residues long. This CDR3 reads CASSLLSRGTGEAFF. Written as DNA, the CDR3 is TGTGCCAGCAGCTTGTTGAGCAGGGGGACGGGTGAAGCTTTCTTT.

Ten or more counts support this clonotype. The rearrangement uses TRBV28 and TRBJ2-2, with a possible D match to TRBD2 (5 bases). Trimming pared 7 bases from V and 6 bases from J, leaving 15 bases between. The germline V gene has CDR1 MDHEN and CDR2 SYDVKM. The CDR3 extends over 14 amino acids. CDR3 nucleotide sequence: TGTGCCAGCACGGCCCACCGGGAAGCCGGGGAGCTGTTTTTT. This encodes CASTAHREAGELFF.

In this sample, this clonotype turned up a few times. The chain employs TRBV7-9 and TRBJ2-5; 7 nucleotides agree with TRBD1. The CDR3 length is 14 residues. V dropped 2 bases and J dropped 5; count of bases not matched to a gene: 5. Germline CDR1 SEHNR, CDR2 FQNEAQ (reference sequence). CDR3 sequence reads: CASSLTGEYETQYF. CDR3 nucleotides: TGTGCCAGCAGCTTAACAGGGGAGTACGAGACCCAGTACTTC.

This clonotype was seen a handful of times. The DNA of the CDR3 is TGTGCCAGCAAGGGCGGGGCGAACACTGAAGCTTTCTTT. Its protein is CASKGGANTEAFF. The V gene is TRBV27, the J gene TRBJ1-1, with a weak D call TRBD1 (5 bases). Germline lookup yields CDR1 MNHEY and CDR2 SMNVEV (reference sequence). The CDR3 spans 13 residues. V was pared by 7 bases and J by 1 base, with 10 bases between.

This clonotype was counted at least ten times. The chain links TRBV7-8 to TRBJ2-2; tentatively, D is TRBD1 (5 bases). Germline V CDR1 and CDR2: SGHVS, FQNEAQ. The CDR3 contains 17 residues. V was clipped by 6 bases and J by 0 bases, with 17 bases between them. In DNA form, the CDR3 reads TGTGCCAGCAGTTCAAGAGGCAGGGCCTCGAACACCGGGGAGCTGTTTTTT. Amino acids: CASSSRGRASNTGELFF.

This clonotype occurred once. This chain joins TRBV10-1 and TRBJ2-7; 9 bases fit TRBD2. Per the germline V gene, CDR1 is WNHNN and CDR2 is SYGVQD (reference sequence). This CDR3 spans 16 amino acids. V shed 6 bases and J 2 bases; nucleotides not matched to a gene: 11. The CDR3 nucleotides read TGCGCCAGCAGCGGCCTAGCGGGGCCGATCCCCTACGAGCAGTACTTC. This gives the protein CASSGLAGPIPYEQYF.

V is TRBV6-2 or TRBV6-3 and J is TRBJ1-1; D perhaps matches TRBD1 (5 bases). Between the trimmed V and J ends, which lost 2 bases and 3 bases, there was a span of 13 bases. The CDR3 spans 15 residues. Germline V gene data show CDR1 as MNHEY and CDR2 as SVGEGT. CDR3 in amino acids: CASSYGGGTDTEAFF. In DNA, the CDR3 is TGTGCCAGCAGTTACGGCGGGGGGACGGACACTGAAGCTTTCTTT.

This clonotype was observed a few times. The chain has TRBV4-3 and TRBJ1-4; no definite D call. Germline V lookup: CDR1 LGHNA, CDR2 YSLEER. The CDR3 spans 16 residues. V shed 2 bases and J shed 0 bases, with 10 bases lying between them. CDR3 loop: CASSQRITTTNEKLFF. In nucleotides, the CDR3 is TGCGCCAGCAGCCAACGGATCACCACAACTAATGAAAAACTGTTTTTT.

This clonotype appeared a few times. The chain recombines TRBV20-1 with TRBJ2-3; D gene unclear. Germline V lookup: CDR1 DFQATT, CDR2 SNEGSKA (reference sequence). The CDR3 contains 14 residues. Trimming pared 1 base from V and 2 bases from J, leaving 10 bases between. The CDR3 sequence: CSARGFGFTDTQYF. The CDR3 nucleotides read TGCAGTGCTAGAGGGTTCGGGTTCACAGATACGCAGTATTTT.

This clonotype was picked up many times. The chain combines TRBV6-6 with TRBJ1-5; unclear D gene. V gave up 0 bases and J gave up 4 bases, with 10 bases separating them. CDR3 length: 15 amino acids. Per germline, CDR1 MNHNY and CDR2 SVGAGI (reference sequence). The CDR3 sequence: CASSYSTVSNQPQHF. The DNA of the CDR3 is TGTGCCAGCAGTTACTCTACAGTCTCAAATCAGCCCCAGCATTTT.

This clonotype has a handful of counts. The rearrangement joins TRBV29-1 to TRBJ1-1; D unclear. The ends were cut back, 7 bases at V and 1 base at J, with 13 bases in the middle. Germline loops: CDR1 SQVTM, CDR2 ANQGSEA. The CDR3 is 13 residues long. The CDR3 DNA sequence: TGCAGCGGAGGATGGGTAGAGAACACTGAAGCTTTCTTT. Translating it yields CSGGWVENTEAFF.

This clonotype was counted ten times or more. This chain joins TRBV6-5 and TRBJ2-5; D perhaps matches TRBD2 (7 bases). CDR1 and CDR2 (germline): MNHEY, SVGAGI. The CDR3 sequence is 14 residues long. V was shortened by 0 bases and J by 5 bases, with 10 bases between the two germline ends. The CDR3 region is CASSYSGGRETQYF. CDR3 nucleotide sequence: TGTGCCAGCAGTTACTCGGGGGGGCGGGAGACCCAGTACTTC.

J is TRBJ1-5 and V is TRBV6-5; unclear D gene. Germline CDR1 reads MNHEY; CDR2 reads SVGAGI. V dropped 7 bases and J dropped 11 bases, with 12 bases sitting between them. The CDR3 length is 11 residues. CDR3 protein: CASIRAQAQHF. The CDR3 coding sequence is TGTGCCAGCATTAGGGCCCAAGCCCAGCATTTT.

This clonotype has only a few counts. V usage is TRBV7-2 and J usage is TRBJ1-2, with 8 bases aligning to TRBD1. Germline CDR1 SGHTA, CDR2 FQGNSA. The V segment lost 2 bases and the J segment 2 bases; nucleotides outside the gene matches: 4. The CDR3 contains 15 residues. The CDR3 loop reads CASSLPGTGNYGYTF. For the CDR3, the DNA is TGTGCCAGCAGCTTACCTGGGACAGGCAACTATGGCTACACCTTC.

Comment on this clonotype: The junction departs from germline at one end; a sequencing error may be responsible. This sequence joins TRBV4-3 and TRBJ2-3; 7 positions agree with TRBD1. The CDR3 totals 14 residues. CDR1 and CDR2 from the germline V gene are LGHNA and YSLEER. For the CDR3, the DNA is TGCGCCAGCAGCCAACCTAATGGGACAGAAACGCAGTATTTT. Its translation is CASSQPNGTETQYF.